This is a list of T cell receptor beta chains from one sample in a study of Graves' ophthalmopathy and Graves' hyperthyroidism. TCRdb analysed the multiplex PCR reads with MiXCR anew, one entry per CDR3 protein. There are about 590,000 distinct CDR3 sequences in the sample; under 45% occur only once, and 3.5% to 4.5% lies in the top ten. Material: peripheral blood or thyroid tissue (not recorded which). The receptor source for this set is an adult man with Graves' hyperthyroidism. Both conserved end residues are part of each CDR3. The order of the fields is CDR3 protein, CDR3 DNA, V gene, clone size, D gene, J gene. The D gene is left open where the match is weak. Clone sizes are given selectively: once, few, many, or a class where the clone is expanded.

CSASPGTANMNTEAFF	TGCAGTGCTAGTCCCGGGACAGCAAATATGAACACTGAAGCTTTCTTT	TRBV20-1	many	TRBD1	TRBJ1-1
CASSLGLAGDDQYF	TGTGCCAGCAGCCTGGGACTAGCGGGGGATGATCAGTACTTC	TRBV13	NA	TRBD2	TRBJ2-4
CASSLGPSDTQYF	TGTGCCAGCAGCTTAGGACCGTCAGATACGCAGTATTTT	TRBV7-9	NA	NA	TRBJ2-3
CASSLQQSSYEQYF	TGTGCCAGCAGCTTGCAACAGAGCTCCTACGAGCAGTACTTC	TRBV5-5	many	NA	TRBJ2-7
CASSHRGSETQYF	TGCGCCAGCAGTCACAGGGGTTCGGAGACCCAGTACTTC	TRBV10-2	many	TRBD1	TRBJ2-5
CASSLMDGPSHF	TGTGCCAGCAGCCTCATGGACGGCCCATCGCATTTT	TRBV14	many	NA	TRBJ1-5
CASTSGEGTQPQHF	TGTGCCAGCACGTCAGGGGAGGGAACTCAGCCCCAGCATTTT	TRBV6-1	many	NA	TRBJ1-5
CASSFPRGWDSAHNEKLFF	TGTGCCAGCAGCTTCCCCCGGGGGTGGGACAGCGCTCATAATGAAAAACTGTTTTTT	TRBV7-3	NA	TRBD1	TRBJ1-4
CSSNTGTEQETQYF	TGCAGCTCAAACACTGGGACGGAACAAGAGACCCAGTACTTC	TRBV29-1	many	NA	TRBJ2-5
CASRLRESSYEQYF	TGTGCCAGCAGGCTCCGGGAGTCCTCCTACGAGCAGTACTTC	TRBV7-8	many	NA	TRBJ2-7
CAISDRVGKNQPQHF	TGTGCCATCAGTGACAGGGTAGGGAAAAATCAGCCCCAGCATTTT	TRBV10-3	few	NA	TRBJ1-5
CSARDSLLGKDGYTF	TGCAGTGCTAGAGATTCGTTGCTAGGGAAAGATGGCTACACCTTC	TRBV20-1	many	NA	TRBJ1-2
CATSTAGSYNEQYF	TGTGCCACCAGTACAGCGGGCTCCTACAATGAGCAGTACTTC	TRBV24-1	NA	NA	TRBJ2-7
CASRAGRDSGANVLTF	TGTGCCAGCAGAGCCGGGCGGGACTCTGGGGCCAACGTCCTGACTTTC	TRBV7-3	few	NA	TRBJ2-6
CASSQPPVAGELFF	TGTGCCAGCAGCCAGCCTCCCGTCGCCGGGGAGCTGTTTTTT	TRBV3-1	NA	NA	TRBJ2-2
CASSRDIYSTEAFF	TGTGCCAGCAGCCGGGACATTTACAGTACTGAAGCTTTCTTT	TRBV7-2	many	NA	TRBJ1-1
CASSRGGSLARGEQYF	TGTGCCAGTAGCCGAGGGGGGAGCCTGGCACGGGGAGAGCAGTACTTC	TRBV19	many	NA	TRBJ2-7
CASKGPPDNSGNTIYF	TGCGCCAGCAAGGGCCCCCCGGACAATTCAGGAAACACCATATATTTT	TRBV10-2	many	NA	TRBJ1-3
CASSPGPGPTDTQYF	TGCGCCAGCAGCCCTGGACCCGGCCCCACAGATACGCAGTATTTT	TRBV11-2	NA	NA	TRBJ2-3
CASSAYGGTTNTGELFF	TGTGCCAGCAGCGCCTACGGGGGGACTACGAACACCGGGGAGCTGTTTTTT	TRBV14	few	TRBD2	TRBJ2-2
CASSRQPRDYPFYEQYF	TGTGCCAGCAGCCGACAACCCCGGGACTACCCCTTCTACGAGCAGTACTTC	TRBV5-8	many	TRBD2	TRBJ2-7
CASSFVRVETQYF	TGTGCCAGCAGTTTTGTCAGGGTGGAGACCCAGTACTTC	TRBV12-3/TRBV12-4	NA	NA	TRBJ2-5
CASSAGGAGYGYTF	TGTGCCAGCAGCGCAGGGGGCGCTGGCTATGGCTACACCTTC	TRBV2	few	TRBD1	TRBJ1-2
CASSLAAGNRNQPQHF	TGTGCCAGCAGCTTGGCCGCAGGGAATCGCAATCAGCCCCAGCATTTT	TRBV5-6	NA	NA	TRBJ1-5
CASSPPTAYEQYF	TGTGCCAGCTCACCACCGACAGCCTACGAGCAGTACTTC	TRBV18	few	NA	TRBJ2-7
CASSFKSEQYF	TGTGCCAGCAGCTTCAAGAGCGAGCAGTACTTC	TRBV5-5	many	NA	TRBJ2-7
CASSLAGGNTEAFF	TGCGCCAGCAGCTTGGCCGGAGGGAACACTGAAGCTTTCTTT	TRBV5-1	many	NA	TRBJ1-1
CASSLGSGRETQYF	TGTGCCAGCAGCTTAGGTAGCGGGAGAGAGACCCAGTACTTC	TRBV11-2	many	TRBD2	TRBJ2-5
CASSLTGQPQHF	TGCGCCAGCAGCTTGACTGGGCAGCCCCAGCATTTT	TRBV5-1	many	NA	TRBJ1-5
CASRERGPFYGYTF	TGTGCCAGCCGTGAAAGGGGGCCCTTCTATGGCTACACCTTC	TRBV27	NA	TRBD1	TRBJ1-2
CASSGLFDTEAFF	TGTGCCAGCAGCGGACTTTTTGACACTGAAGCTTTCTTT	TRBV7-8	few	NA	TRBJ1-1
CASSDRGRGELFF	TGTGCCAGCAGTGACAGGGGGCGCGGGGAGCTGTTTTTT	TRBV2	NA	TRBD1	TRBJ2-2
CSARDPGIRYGYTF	TGCAGTGCTAGAGACCCAGGCATTCGCTATGGCTACACCTTC	TRBV20-1	NA	NA	TRBJ1-2
CASSEPGGLAGQETQYF	TGTGCCAGCAGTGAACCGGGGGGACTAGCGGGTCAAGAGACCCAGTACTTC	TRBV6-5	few	TRBD2	TRBJ2-5
CASSLDSFRGVVGDEQYF	TGTGCCAGCAGCTTAGATAGTTTCAGGGGAGTCGTCGGGGACGAGCAGTACTTC	TRBV7-2	few	NA	TRBJ2-7
CASSPHPRLAGGPGEQFF	TGTGCCAGCAGCCCCCACCCTAGACTAGCGGGGGGGCCGGGTGAGCAGTTTTTT	TRBV7-3	once	TRBD2	TRBJ2-2
CASSFSGQSEDEQFF	TGTGCCAGCAGTTTTTCGGGGCAAAGTGAGGATGAGCAGTTCTTC	TRBV12-3/TRBV12-4	NA	NA	TRBJ2-1
CASSYSDRGWVNSPLHF	TGTGCCAGCAGTTACTCGGACAGGGGCTGGGTTAATTCACCCCTCCACTTT	TRBV2	NA	TRBD1	TRBJ1-6
CSARDGGLSYNEQYF	TGCAGTGCTAGAGACGGCGGCCTCTCCTACAATGAGCAGTACTTC	TRBV20-1	NA	NA	TRBJ2-7
CSASGVAQGHF	TGCAGTGCTAGTGGGGTAGCCCAGGGGCATTTT	TRBV20-1	NA	NA	TRBJ1-5
CASSLGDRVTEAFF	TGTGCCAGCAGCTTGGGGGATCGTGTGACTGAAGCTTTCTTT	TRBV5-6	many	NA	TRBJ1-1
CASSYSFPRDEKLFF	TGTGCCAGCAGTTACTCGTTTCCCCGCGATGAAAAACTGTTTTTT	TRBV6-5	many	NA	TRBJ1-4
CASSFNQRGTDTQYF	TGTGCCAGCAGCTTTAACCAGCGGGGCACAGATACGCAGTATTTT	TRBV5-4	NA	NA	TRBJ2-3
CSVEVWRGAETQYF	TGCAGCGTTGAAGTATGGCGGGGGGCTGAGACCCAGTACTTC	TRBV29-1	NA	TRBD2	TRBJ2-5
CASSRPLFGTANEKLFF	TGTGCCAGCAGTCGGCCCCTTTTCGGGACAGCTAATGAAAAACTGTTTTTT	TRBV25-1	many	TRBD1	TRBJ1-4
CASSKLADRGFGPQHF	TGTGCCAGTAGTAAACTAGCGGACAGGGGATTTGGGCCCCAGCATTTT	TRBV19	many	TRBD1	TRBJ1-5
CASKQRSGANVLTF	TGTGCCAGCAAGCAGCGCTCTGGGGCCAACGTCCTGACTTTC	TRBV5-6	NA	NA	TRBJ2-6
CSRDNANTEAFF	TGCAGCAGGGACAATGCGAACACTGAAGCTTTCTTT	TRBV29-1	NA	NA	TRBJ1-1
CASSPYQNSNQPQHF	TGTGCCAGTAGTCCGTATCAAAATAGCAATCAGCCCCAGCATTTT	TRBV19	NA	NA	TRBJ1-5
CASSLEGTWGNTEAFF	TGTGCCAGCAGCTTAGAGGGGACTTGGGGGAACACTGAAGCTTTCTTT	TRBV7-9	many	NA	TRBJ1-1
CSVEAPGTRLREQYF	TGCAGCGTTGAAGCCCCCGGGACTAGACTTCGCGAGCAGTACTTC	TRBV29-1	many	TRBD2	TRBJ2-7
CASSVSAGGPNEQFF	TGTGCCAGCAGCGTATCAGCGGGGGGGCCTAATGAGCAGTTCTTC	TRBV9	NA	TRBD2	TRBJ2-1
CASRGQGAGQPQHF	TGTGCCAGCAGAGGCCAGGGGGCAGGTCAGCCCCAGCATTTT	TRBV6-6	many	TRBD1	TRBJ1-5
CASSTPWGANTGELFF	TGTGCCAGCAGTACACCGTGGGGGGCGAACACCGGGGAGCTGTTTTTT	TRBV6-5	few	NA	TRBJ2-2
CASSLARGLETQYF	TGTGCCAGCAGCTTAGCCAGGGGGCTGGAGACCCAGTACTTC	TRBV7-6	many	TRBD1	TRBJ2-5